The 8 T cell receptor gamma chains reported below all come from one sample, sequenced in a study of γδ T cells in repeated Plasmodium falciparum infection. Bulk repertoires came from Vgamma9/Vdelta2+ or Vdelta2-negative gammadelta T cells flow-sorted from PBMC. TCRdb redid the clone calls on the multiplex PCR reads with CATT. This table holds roughly 32,000 gamma-chain clones, 1.4% found once. The sample comprised gamma-delta T cells from blood. The receptors shown here come from a pool of human donors (malaria-infected and uninfected, not separated).

To note about this clone: A read error is the likely source, as a far larger clone sits one nucleotide away. Other DNA sequences from this sample encode an identical CDR3 as well. The chain recombines TRGV9 with TRGJP1. TCRdb leaves out the J gene; it was filled in here by matching the DNA to germline. CDR1 GITISATS and CDR2 ISYDGTV come from the germline V gene (reference sequence). CDR3 length equals 14 residues. V lost 4 bases, J lost 8 bases, and 10 bases stayed unmatched. The CDR3 DNA is TGTGCCTTGTGGGAAGTTCGGGGGGGTTGGTTCAAGATATTT. Encoded protein: CALWEVRGGWFKIF.

This clone was found many times. The rearrangement uses TRGV4 and TRGJ1 or TRGJ2. Germline lookup yields CDR1 EGSTGY and CDR2 YDSYTSSV. The CDR3 sequence is 15 residues long. V lost 2 bases, J lost 8 bases, and 15 bases stayed unmatched. The CDR3 coding sequence is TGTGCCACCTGGGATGAAAGGTGGGACTTTAATAAGAAACTCTTT. Its protein is CATWDERWDFNKKLF.

As for this clone: TCRdb's protein, taken from a much larger clone, differs from this DNA's translation at residue 10, likely owing to a read error; the protein displayed comes from the DNA. V and J are TRGV4 and TRGJ1 or TRGJ2. TCRdb lists no J gene, so it was determined here by aligning the DNA to germline. CDR3 length: 13 residues. CDR1 and CDR2 from the germline V gene are EGSTGY and YDSYTSSV. Here the CDR3 reads CATWDVPHYRKLF. The CDR3 region has the DNA TGTGCCACCTGGGATGTCCCCCATTATAGGAAACTCTTT.

This clone was observed a handful of times. TCRdb records a much larger clone's protein for this DNA, with a difference at residue 7 that likely arises from a read error; the protein given is the translation of the DNA. The rearrangement links TRGV5 to TRGJ1 or TRGJ2. TCRdb does not report a J gene; here it was assigned by matching the DNA to germline references. This CDR3 contains 14 residues. CDR1 and CDR2 (germline): VINAFY, YDVSNSKD. J was trimmed by 5 bases and V by 5 bases; bases with no gene match: 12. The CDR3 bases are TGTGCCACCTGGGCCACGCGTGAAGATTATAAGAAACTCTTT. It specifies CATWATREDYKKLF.

Comments on this clone: A far larger clone is just one base off, so this is likely a read error. The sample contains more than one DNA sequence encoding this CDR3. J is TRGJP and V is TRGV9. The J gene is not listed in TCRdb, so it was assigned here from a DNA match to germline. Germline V gene sequence: CDR1 GITISATS, CDR2 ISYDGTV (reference sequence). This CDR3 has 18 residues. The CDR3 bases are TGTGCCTTGTGGGAGGTGCTCGAGGTCGAGTTGGGTAAAAAAATCAAGGTATTT. Its protein is CALWEVLEVELGKKIKVF.

This clone appeared a few times. TCRdb's entry gives the protein of a much larger clone, which mismatches this DNA's translation at residue 3, likely from a read error; the protein reported here is translated from the DNA. The chain links TRGV4 to TRGJ1 or TRGJ2. The CDR3 sequence is 13 residues long. Germline values: CDR1 EGSTGY, CDR2 YDSYTSSV. The CDR3 spells CASWDSVGYKKLF. The CDR3 coding sequence is TGTGCCTCCTGGGATTCCGTGGGTTATAAGAAACTCTTT.

This clone has more than one count but fewer than ten. The amino acid sequence in TCRdb belongs to a much larger clone and departs from this DNA's translation at residue 14, likely a sequencing read error; the sequence shown is translated from the DNA. The chain has TRGV3 and TRGJP2. TCRdb lists no J gene, so it was determined here by aligning the DNA to germline. The CDR3 is made up of 18 amino acids. CDR1 and CDR2 (germline): VTNTFY, YDVSTARD (reference sequence). The CDR3 reads CATWDRPWGYSSDRIKTF. CDR3 DNA sequence: TGTGCCACCTGGGACAGGCCTTGGGGGTATAGTAGTGATCGGATCAAGACGTTT.

Points on this clone: TCRdb attributes to this sequence the protein of a much larger clone, which differs from the DNA translation at residue 13; a read error is likely, and the protein displayed is translated from the DNA. This chain links TRGV9 with TRGJP. The J gene was missing in TCRdb and was found by matching the end of the DNA to germline. The CDR3 has 20 residues. Germline V gene data show CDR1 as GITISATS and CDR2 as ISYDGTV (reference sequence). The CDR3 DNA sequence: TGTGCCTTGTGGGAGGTGAAACGTCCCGGCCAAGAGTCGGGCAAAAAAATCAAGGTATTT. This translates into CALWEVKRPGQESGKKIKVF.